A selection of T cell receptor beta chains follows, all from one sample in a study of blood T cell repertoires in COVID-19. This table comes from immunoSEQ multiplex PCR, and its TCRdb copy is limited to in-frame clones, with some not included. Of about 110,000 clones in the sample, 86% are singletons; the top ten hold 4.5%. The sequenced sample consisted of peripheral blood. The receptors derive from a man aged 40-55 years with acute or convalescent COVID-19. Each CDR3 is given with its conserved first and last residue. Each record gives: V gene, J gene, D gene, clone size, CDR3 DNA, CDR3 protein. A D gene is named only where the DNA matches it firmly. Some rows mark clone size as missing; the rest say once, few, many or name a class of expanded clone.

V gene: TRBV11-2; J gene: TRBJ1-1; D gene: -; clone size: -; CDR3 DNA: TGTGCCAGCAGCTTACGGCCTGGGGGGGACACTGAAGCTTTCTTT; CDR3 protein: CASSLRPGGDTEAFF
V gene: TRBV18; J gene: TRBJ2-3; D gene: TRBD2; clone size: once; CDR3 DNA: TGTGCCAGCTCACCAGGGAGCGGGAGGTCCGGAGATACGCAGTATTTT; CDR3 protein: CASSPGSGRSGDTQYF
V gene: TRBV18; J gene: TRBJ1-1; D gene: TRBD1; clone size: -; CDR3 DNA: TGTGCCAGCTCACCGAATAACCCGGGACAGGGGCTGAACACTGAAGCTTTCTTT; CDR3 protein: CASSPNNPGQGLNTEAFF
V gene: TRBV27; J gene: TRBJ2-7; D gene: -; clone size: -; CDR3 DNA: TGTGCCAGCTCCAACCCGCGGGACCTCTTCGAGCAGTACTTC; CDR3 protein: CASSNPRDLFEQYF
V gene: TRBV9; J gene: TRBJ1-2; D gene: -; clone size: -; CDR3 DNA: TGTGCCAGCAGCCCCCACCCCGCGGGGCCCTATGGCTACACCTTC; CDR3 protein: CASSPHPAGPYGYTF
V gene: TRBV5-1; J gene: TRBJ2-7; D gene: TRBD2; clone size: -; CDR3 DNA: TGCGCCAGCAGCTTGGGAACTAGCGGGAGTTACGAGCAGTACTTC; CDR3 protein: CASSLGTSGSYEQYF
V gene: TRBV3-1/TRBV3-2; J gene: TRBJ1-2; D gene: TRBD1; clone size: -; CDR3 DNA: TGTGCCAGCAGCCTCACGGACAGGGCCCCCTATGGCTACACCTTC; CDR3 protein: CASSLTDRAPYGYTF
V gene: TRBV19; J gene: TRBJ1-3; D gene: TRBD1; clone size: -; CDR3 DNA: TGTGCCAGTACCACCGACAGGGAGACTGGAAACACCATATATTTT; CDR3 protein: CASTTDRETGNTIYF
V gene: TRBV11-2; J gene: TRBJ1-3; D gene: -; clone size: -; CDR3 DNA: TGTGCCAGCAGCTTCCCGGAGGGAAACACCATATATTTT; CDR3 protein: CASSFPEGNTIYF
V gene: TRBV7-2; J gene: TRBJ2-5; D gene: TRBD1; clone size: once; CDR3 DNA: TGTGCCAGCAGCGTTAGCTCCGGGACAGGGCAAGAGACCCAGTACTTC; CDR3 protein: CASSVSSGTGQETQYF
V gene: TRBV10-3; J gene: TRBJ1-3; D gene: TRBD1; clone size: -; CDR3 DNA: TGTGCCATCAGTCGACAGGGGGGCTCTGGAAACACCATATATTTT; CDR3 protein: CAISRQGGSGNTIYF
V gene: TRBV7-2; J gene: TRBJ1-5; D gene: -; clone size: -; CDR3 DNA: TGTGCCAGCAGCTTATTTGGCGGACTTCGGGTTCAGCCCCAGCATTTT; CDR3 protein: CASSLFGGLRVQPQHF
V gene: TRBV5-1; J gene: TRBJ2-1; D gene: TRBD2; clone size: few; CDR3 DNA: TGCGCCAGCAGAGCCCTAGCGGGAGCCTCCTACAATGAGCAGTTCTTC; CDR3 protein: CASRALAGASYNEQFF
V gene: TRBV3-1/TRBV3-2; J gene: TRBJ1-5; D gene: -; clone size: -; CDR3 DNA: TGTGCCAGCAGCCATGCTGAAGAGTACGGGGAGCCCCAGCATTTT; CDR3 protein: CASSHAEEYGEPQHF
V gene: TRBV30; J gene: TRBJ2-5; D gene: TRBD2; clone size: -; CDR3 DNA: TGTGCCTGGAGTGTCGGAGCTAGCGGGAGGGCCGGGGAGACCCAGTACTTC; CDR3 protein: CAWSVGASGRAGETQYF
V gene: TRBV27; J gene: TRBJ1-6; D gene: -; clone size: -; CDR3 DNA: TGTGCCAGCAGCTCGACAGCCCCTATCTATAATTCACCCCTCCACTTT; CDR3 protein: CASSSTAPIYNSPLHF
V gene: TRBV2; J gene: TRBJ1-2; D gene: TRBD1; clone size: -; CDR3 DNA: TGTGCCAGCACCTTAATCCGGGACAGGGGGTCCAATGGCTACACCTTC; CDR3 protein: CASTLIRDRGSNGYTF
V gene: TRBV30; J gene: TRBJ1-1; D gene: -; clone size: -; CDR3 DNA: TGTGCCTGGGGGGGACAGAACACTGAAGCTTTCTTT; CDR3 protein: CAWGGQNTEAFF
V gene: TRBV5-1; J gene: TRBJ2-1; D gene: TRBD2; clone size: -; CDR3 DNA: TGCGCCAGCACCCGAGACGGGACTAACGACAATGAGCAGTTCTTC; CDR3 protein: CASTRDGTNDNEQFF
V gene: TRBV6-5; J gene: TRBJ2-1; D gene: TRBD2; clone size: -; CDR3 DNA: TGTGCCAGCAGAGACTTCGGGGGGGGTGAGCAGTTCTTC; CDR3 protein: CASRDFGGGEQFF
V gene: TRBV5-6; J gene: TRBJ2-1; D gene: TRBD2; clone size: few; CDR3 DNA: TGTGCCAGCAGCTTGGCCGGGGCTAGCGGGAGCGCCTACAATGAGCAGTTCTTC; CDR3 protein: CASSLAGASGSAYNEQFF
V gene: TRBV15; J gene: TRBJ1-5; D gene: -; clone size: -; CDR3 DNA: TGTGCCACCAGCAGAGACAGGTATCAGCCCCAGCATTTT; CDR3 protein: CATSRDRYQPQHF
V gene: TRBV11-3; J gene: TRBJ2-1; D gene: TRBD2; clone size: -; CDR3 DNA: TGTGCCAGCAGTTCGAGGACTAGCGGGTACAATGAGCAGTTCTTC; CDR3 protein: CASSSRTSGYNEQFF
V gene: TRBV6-4; J gene: TRBJ2-1; D gene: TRBD2; clone size: -; CDR3 DNA: TGTGCCAGCCGACTAGCCGGAAATGAGCAGTTCTTC; CDR3 protein: CASRLAGNEQFF
V gene: TRBV11-3; J gene: TRBJ2-1; D gene: TRBD2; clone size: -; CDR3 DNA: TGTGCCAGCAGCTTAGCGTCTAGCGGAAATGAGCAGTTCTTC; CDR3 protein: CASSLASSGNEQFF
V gene: TRBV3-1/TRBV3-2; J gene: TRBJ2-7; D gene: -; clone size: once; CDR3 DNA: TGTGCCAGCAGCCCCGGGCGGGGTGAGGGCCTCGATAACTACGAGCAGTACTTC; CDR3 protein: CASSPGRGEGLDNYEQYF
V gene: TRBV27; J gene: TRBJ2-1; D gene: TRBD2; clone size: -; CDR3 DNA: TGTGCCAGCAGTCCCCCGACTAGCGGGGGGTCGAGCTCCTACAATGAGCAGTTCTTC; CDR3 protein: CASSPPTSGGSSSYNEQFF
V gene: TRBV6-1; J gene: TRBJ2-1; D gene: TRBD2; clone size: -; CDR3 DNA: TGTGCCAGCAGCCTCAGCGGGAGTTTCGAGAATGAGCAGTTCTTC; CDR3 protein: CASSLSGSFENEQFF
V gene: TRBV5-4; J gene: TRBJ2-5; D gene: TRBD2; clone size: few; CDR3 DNA: TGTGCCAGCAGCCCGGTCCCGACTAGCGGCCAAGAGACCCAGTACTTC; CDR3 protein: CASSPVPTSGQETQYF
V gene: TRBV5-6; J gene: TRBJ2-5; D gene: -; clone size: -; CDR3 DNA: TGTGCCAGCAGCTTGCTAATCGGGGAGACCCAGTACTTC; CDR3 protein: CASSLLIGETQYF
V gene: TRBV19; J gene: TRBJ1-1; D gene: -; clone size: -; CDR3 DNA: TGTGCCAGTAGTATGGATCCAGGGGCCATGAACACTGAAGCTTTCTTT; CDR3 protein: CASSMDPGAMNTEAFF
V gene: TRBV4-2; J gene: TRBJ1-6; D gene: -; clone size: -; CDR3 DNA: TGTGCCAGCAGCCAAGATCCTGCAGGGTTTAATTCACCCCTCCACTTT; CDR3 protein: CASSQDPAGFNSPLHF
V gene: TRBV29-1; J gene: TRBJ2-7; D gene: -; clone size: -; CDR3 DNA: TGCAGCGTTGATGGTGAGTCGAACTACGAGCAGTACTTC; CDR3 protein: CSVDGESNYEQYF
V gene: TRBV5-6; J gene: TRBJ2-7; D gene: TRBD1; clone size: -; CDR3 DNA: TGTGCCAGCAGAGAAAAGGGACAGGGTTCCTACGAGCAGTACTTC; CDR3 protein: CASREKGQGSYEQYF
V gene: TRBV6-5; J gene: TRBJ1-2; D gene: TRBD1; clone size: -; CDR3 DNA: TGTGCCAGCAGTCTTGAGGACAGGGCGAATGGCTACACCTTC; CDR3 protein: CASSLEDRANGYTF
V gene: TRBV5-8; J gene: TRBJ1-5; D gene: -; clone size: -; CDR3 DNA: TGTGCCAGCAGCTTGTATAGCAATCAGCCCCAGCATTTT; CDR3 protein: CASSLYSNQPQHF
V gene: TRBV7-6; J gene: TRBJ1-2; D gene: -; clone size: -; CDR3 DNA: TGTGCCAGCAGCTTAGTCCGGGGAGGAGGCTACACCTTC; CDR3 protein: CASSLVRGGGYTF
V gene: TRBV5-1; J gene: TRBJ2-3; D gene: TRBD1; clone size: -; CDR3 DNA: TGCGCCAGCAGCTGGGGACAGGGGGCCGCAGATACGCAGTATTTT; CDR3 protein: CASSWGQGAADTQYF
V gene: TRBV6-1; J gene: TRBJ1-2; D gene: TRBD1; clone size: -; CDR3 DNA: TGTGCCAGCAGTGCGACAGGGCACGGAGTTATGAACTATGGCTACACCTTC; CDR3 protein: CASSATGHGVMNYGYTF
V gene: TRBV6-2/TRBV6-3; J gene: TRBJ1-1; D gene: TRBD1; clone size: -; CDR3 DNA: TGTGCCAGCAGTTACGACAGGGAAGGGGTTCTACGCATGAACACTGAAGCTTTCTTT; CDR3 protein: CASSYDREGVLRMNTEAFF
V gene: TRBV7-8; J gene: TRBJ2-7; D gene: -; clone size: -; CDR3 DNA: TGTGCCAGCAGCTTACTGGGGGCTAGCGGAGGACTCTACGAGCAGTACTTC; CDR3 protein: CASSLLGASGGLYEQYF
V gene: TRBV29-1; J gene: TRBJ1-4; D gene: TRBD1; clone size: -; CDR3 DNA: TGCAGCGTTGACGATGGGACAGGGTATGAAAAACTGTTTTTT; CDR3 protein: CSVDDGTGYEKLFF